This T cell receptor (beta chain) was sequenced for a study of blood T cell repertoires in COVID-19 (dated by TCRdb to about 2020). For context, the study as a whole: Samples from collaborators originated in the United States, Italy and Spain and spanned both the acute and convalescent phases of COVID-19. The prospective study material was composed of cDNA or gDNA derived from T cells, B-cell-depleted T cells, or PBMCs. Subjects who had been exposed to COVID-19, were actively infected with it, or had recovered from it provided the deeply sampled blood TCRbeta repertoires that made up the dataset. The repertoires were made available in a free public database intended to serve as a resource for research on the immune response to SARS-CoV-2. The samples were drawn from two sources: the first 160 participants of the ongoing ImmuneRACE study, and some 1,300 subjects contributed by 6 global collaborators. The sample metadata nearly always contained a de-identified subject ID, COVID-19 status, age in years and sex. Where available, HLA class I and class II types were taken from metadata supplied by the sample provider and were not determined by assay-based typing.

Concerning this clone itself: This clone's antigen is unknown. No quality values exist for individual bases; no much larger clone is one base distant.

Whole blood was collected in K2EDTA tubes by collaborating institutions according to the institutions' own protocols. Collaborator samples were shipped for TCRbeta analysis as frozen whole blood, isolated PBMCs, or DNA extracted from either sample type. TCRbeta CDR3 regions were amplified from genomic DNA by means of the immunoSEQ Assay, a bias-controlled multiplex PCR. The study's processing was this. The number of nucleated cells in each sample was estimated by amplification of reference gene primers within the assay. To quantify the absolute abundance of each unique TCRbeta CDR3 rearrangement, sequence reads were collapsed and filtered. Productive Simpson clonality was computed per sample as the square root of Simpson's diversity index over productive rearrangements. TCRdb took this table from immuneACCESS and kept in-frame rearrangements with V and J called. Such tables lack part of the clones; where checked against another copy, unresolved V genes explain under half of the gap, and the rest is unexplained. Clone size and the V and J calls come from that table; the DNA yielded D and trimming. This sample lists 95,000 to 100,000 clones; around 80% were detected once. Roughly 22% of the sample comes from the top ten.

The germline V gene sets CDR1 to SGHRS and CDR2 to YFSETQ. Including cysteine and phenylalanine, the CDR3 has 14 amino acids. Just CDR3 DNA is preserved here, 42 bases in frame from base 1. V has 0 bases trimmed and J has 5 bases trimmed; junction bases matching no gene number 4. On the study overall, not on this receptor specifically: How much clinical and demographic metadata was included differed by source and by participant, and the metadata was provided uncurated.

The rearranged chain carries TRBV5-1 and TRBJ2-5; TRBD1 matches 7 bases in the middle. Input material: peripheral blood. The clonotype was recovered from a human donor in a cohort sampled during active COVID-19. The CDR3 region: CASSLVVGGETQYF. The DNA reads TGCGCCAGCAGCTTGGTTGTAGGGGGCGAGACCCAGTACTTC.